This T cell receptor (beta chain) was identified during a study of blood T cell repertoires in COVID-19. Germline CDR1 and CDR2: SGHVS and FNYEAQ. Trimming took 5 bases from V and 6 from J; bases not matched to a gene: 20. The CDR3 runs 18 residues. The repertoire was sequenced with immunoSEQ multiplex PCR; TCRdb's copy has only in-frame clones and lacks some. The sample contains approximately 300,000 clones, around 87% of which appear only once. Sequencing was carried out using peripheral blood. This chain links TRBV7-6 with TRBJ2-7; 9 nucleotides agree with TRBD2. The sequence came from a man younger than 35 with active or convalescent COVID-19. CDR3 DNA sequence: TGTGCCAGCAGCCAATCACTGGGGGGTAGCGGGAGTAGTTTCGAGCAGTACTTC. Protein: CASSQSLGGSGSSFEQYF.